Each of the 15 T cell receptor beta chains below was sequenced from the same sample in a study of radiation and T cells in renal cell carcinoma. Time point here: blood 2 weeks post-SBRT. Treatment: 15 Gy SBRT to primary tumor, nephrectomy 4 weeks later. Some clones are missing from TCRdb's copy, which holds only in-frame ones; the method was immunoSEQ multiplex PCR. Among some 72,000 clones, over 80% were seen once, and the ten largest hold approximately 6%. Sequencing was performed on blood, taken from a patient whose treatment included radiotherapy and nephrectomy. Receptor source: a man between 60 and 75 years old with renal cell carcinoma.

This chain connects TRBV9 to TRBJ2-1; 12 bases agree with TRBD2. V shed 2 bases, J shed 6 bases, and the junction held 3 bases outside the gene matches. CDR3 length: 15 amino acids. Per germline, CDR1 SGDLS and CDR2 YYNGEE. The CDR3, as DNA: TGTGCCAGCAGCGTGACTAGCGGGAGTTCCAATGAGCAGTTCTTC. Its protein product is CASSVTSGSSNEQFF.

This rearrangement joins TRBV4-3 to TRBJ2-2; TRBD1 might be the D (6 bases). Germline V gene sequence: CDR1 LGHNA, CDR2 YSLEER. V lost 3 bases and J 2 bases, leaving 16 bases between the germline ends. The CDR3 sequence is 17 residues long. CDR3 region: CASSQVRTGINTGELFF. The DNA of the CDR3 is TGCGCCAGCAGCCAGGTCAGAACAGGGATAAACACCGGGGAGCTGTTTTTT.

V gene TRBV27 combines with J gene TRBJ2-7, with TRBD2 matching over 11 bases. This CDR3 has 16 residues. Looked up from germline, CDR1 is MNHEY and CDR2 is SMNVEV (reference sequence). V lost 3 bases, J lost 0 bases, and 4 bases stayed unmatched. The DNA of the CDR3 is TGTGCCAGCAGTTTCCTAGCGGGAGGAATCTCCTACGAGCAGTACTTC. It translates to CASSFLAGGISYEQYF.

V is TRBV19 and J is TRBJ1-5, with 7 positions matching TRBD1. This CDR3 comprises 13 residues. The V gene's germline CDR1 is LNHDA and CDR2 SQIVND (reference sequence). Trimming removed 5 bases from V and 9 bases from J; junction bases left unmatched: 7. CDR3 loop: CASSQGEVRPQHF. In DNA, the CDR3 is TGTGCCAGTAGTCAGGGGGAGGTAAGGCCCCAGCATTTT.

The chain combines TRBV6-6 with TRBJ2-2; D call uncertain. V was clipped by 2 bases and J by 4 bases, with 8 bases between them. From germline, CDR1 is MNHNY and CDR2 SVGAGI (reference sequence). The CDR3 totals 14 residues. This chain's CDR3 is CASSYLKGTGELFF. CDR3 in DNA: TGTGCCAGCAGTTACCTAAAGGGCACCGGGGAGCTGTTTTTT.

The V and J genes are TRBV7-6 and TRBJ1-5, with TRBD1 matching 8 bases. Per germline, CDR1 SGHVS and CDR2 FNYEAQ. The CDR3 has 18 residues. V lost 5 bases and J lost 5; bases outside the gene matches: 17. DNA of the CDR3: TGTGCCAGCAGCCTCACCGTTTATTCAGGGGGCATAGATCAGCCCCAGCATTTT. Residues: CASSLTVYSGGIDQPQHF.

The rearrangement links TRBV27 to TRBJ2-7; D may match TRBD1 or TRBD2 (7 bases each). This CDR3 is built from 13 residues. Between the trimmed V and J ends, which lost 10 bases and 9 bases, there was a span of 22 bases. Germline-derived CDR1 and CDR2 are MNHEY and SMNVEV (reference sequence). DNA for the CDR3: TGTGCCACCTCGAGGGGGCACGAGCGGGGGCAGTACTTC. Protein: CATSRGHERGQYF.

J is TRBJ2-1 and V is TRBV20-1; no firm D call. The CDR3 totals 11 residues. CDR1 and CDR2 (germline): DFQATT, SNEGSKA (reference sequence). The germline V and J ends were trimmed by 8 bases and 7 bases, with 12 bases remaining between them. CDR3 DNA: TGCAGTCCCCGACAAGGGAATGAGCAGTTCTTC. Translating it yields CSPRQGNEQFF.

This sequence joins TRBV6-1 and TRBJ2-1; TRBD1 aligns across 7 bases. There are 13 residues in the CDR3. Germline V gives CDR1 MNHNS, CDR2 SASEGT. J gave up 6 bases and V 8 bases, and 7 bases lay outside the gene matches. In nucleotides, the CDR3 is TGTGCCAGCGAAGTACCAGGGGGCAATGAGCAGTTCTTC. This gives the protein CASEVPGGNEQFF.

V and J are TRBV5-6 and TRBJ2-5; TRBD1 is a possible D gene (6 bases). The V gene's germline CDR1 is SGHDT and CDR2 YYEEEE. V lost 4 bases, J lost 4 bases, and 14 bases lay in between. The CDR3 length is 14 residues. CDR3 protein: CASSHTGTRETQYF. For the CDR3, the DNA is TGTGCCAGCAGCCACACCGGGACAAGAGAGACCCAGTACTTC.

This chain joins TRBV18 and TRBJ2-4; D gene uncertain. Germline V gives CDR1 KGHSH, CDR2 LQKENI. The CDR3 has 17 amino acids. Deletions cut 2 bases from V and 0 bases from J, with 14 bases between. The CDR3 DNA sequence: TGTGCCAGCTCACCAAACTTGACCTCTCTAGCCAAAAACATTCAGTACTTC. Protein: CASSPNLTSLAKNIQYF.

The CDR3 loop is CASSLVFRASGEQFF. The CDR3 region has the DNA TGTGCCAGCAGCTTAGTTTTTAGGGCTAGCGGGGAGCAGTTCTTC. The chain combines TRBV7-2 with TRBJ2-1, with 8 positions matching TRBD2. Trimming at V came to 1 base and at J to 10 bases, leaving 9 bases not matched to a gene. Germline V gene data show CDR1 as SGHTA and CDR2 as FQGNSA. The CDR3 sequence is 15 residues long.

The gene calls are TRBV7-2 and TRBJ2-5, with 10 bases identical to TRBD2. Trimming removed 1 base from V and 1 base from J; junction bases left unmatched: 6. CDR3 length: 17 residues. The germline gives CDR1 SGHTA, CDR2 FQGNSA. CDR3 loop: CASSLDFASGSQETQYF. The CDR3 nucleotides read TGTGCCAGCAGCTTAGATTTTGCTAGCGGGAGCCAAGAGACCCAGTACTTC.

This rearrangement joins TRBV5-4 to TRBJ1-6; perhaps TRBD1 as D (5 bases). The CDR3 is 14 amino acids. Per the germline V gene, CDR1 is SGHNT and CDR2 is YYREEE (reference sequence). Trimming cost V 1 base and J 9 bases, with 11 bases left between them. The CDR3 region has the DNA TGTGCCAGCAGCTTGCAGGGAATTCGTTCACCCCTCCACTTT. This sequence encodes CASSLQGIRSPLHF.

The chain has TRBV28 and TRBJ1-4; D is undetermined. V lost 5 bases and J lost 7, with 14 bases in between. The CDR3 runs to 14 residues. CDR1 MDHEN and CDR2 SYDVKM come from the germline V gene. The CDR3 DNA sequence: TGTGCCAGCAGTCCCCCTGGGCGGATTGAAAAACTGTTTTTT. Protein sequence: CASSPPGRIEKLFF.